Below, one TCR beta chain is given with its context. Its matching antigen is unknown. This CDR3 comprises 16 residues. CDR1 is KGHSH, CDR2 LQKENI, per germline. With 5 bases clipped from V and 4 bases from J, the junction kept 11 bases outside the gene matches. The data are from a study of memory CD4+ T cells and cytomegalovirus serostatus. This table comes from immunoSEQ multiplex PCR, and its TCRdb copy is limited to in-frame clones, with some not included. The sample consists of 50,000 or so clones, over 70% of them appearing once. The sort gate was single viable CD3+CD4+CD8-CD45RO+ cells for memory CD4+ T cells. Study-level findings and limits: About 40% of the roughly 160 known CMV-associated TCRbeta sequences appeared in CD4+ memory.

This TCR was recovered from an adult in good health and CMV-seropositive. The sequenced material came from memory CD4+ T cells from blood. The chain couples TRBV18 to TRBJ2-1, with 7 bases matching TRBD1. CDR3 nucleotides: TGTGCCAGCTCATCTTCCGGGACAGTTGTTTACAATGAGCAGTTCTTC. Its protein product is CASSSSGTVVYNEQFF.